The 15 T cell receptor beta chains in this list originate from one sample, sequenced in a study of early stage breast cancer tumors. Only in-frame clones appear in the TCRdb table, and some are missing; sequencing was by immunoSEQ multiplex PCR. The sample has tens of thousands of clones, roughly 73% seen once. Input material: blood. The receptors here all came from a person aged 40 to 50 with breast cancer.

The CDR3 reads CASSPRVTDTQYF. CDR3 nucleotide sequence: TGTGCCAGCTCACCCCGAGTCACAGATACGCAGTATTTT. The rearrangement joins TRBV18 to TRBJ2-3; unclear D gene. Germline V gene data show CDR1 as KGHSH and CDR2 as LQKENI. This CDR3 contains 13 residues. The ends were cut back, 3 bases at V and 2 bases at J, with 6 bases in the middle.

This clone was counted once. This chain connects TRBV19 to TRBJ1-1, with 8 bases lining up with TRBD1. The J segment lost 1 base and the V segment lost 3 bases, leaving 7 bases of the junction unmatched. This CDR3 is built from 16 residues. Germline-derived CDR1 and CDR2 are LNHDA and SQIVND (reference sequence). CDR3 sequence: CASSIRTGWRNTEAFF. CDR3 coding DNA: TGTGCCAGTAGTATCCGGACAGGGTGGAGGAACACTGAAGCTTTCTTT. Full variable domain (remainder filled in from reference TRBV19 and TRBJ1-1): DGGITQSPKYLFRKEGQNVTLSCEQNLNHDAMYWYRQDPGQGLRLIYYSQIVNDFQKGDIAEGYSVSREKKESFPLTVTSAQKNPTAFYLCASSIRTGWRNTEAFFGQGTRLTVV.

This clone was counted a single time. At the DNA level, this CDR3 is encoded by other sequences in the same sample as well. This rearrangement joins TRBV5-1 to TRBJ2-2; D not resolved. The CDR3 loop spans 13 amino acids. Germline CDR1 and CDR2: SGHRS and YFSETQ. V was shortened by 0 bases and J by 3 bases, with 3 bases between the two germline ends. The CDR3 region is CASSLADTGELFF. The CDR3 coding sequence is TGCGCCAGCAGCTTGGCCGACACCGGGGAGCTGTTTTTT.

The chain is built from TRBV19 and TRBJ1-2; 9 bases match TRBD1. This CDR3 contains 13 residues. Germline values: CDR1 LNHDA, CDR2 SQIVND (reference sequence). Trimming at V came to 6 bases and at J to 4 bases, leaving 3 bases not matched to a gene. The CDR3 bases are TGTGCCAGTAGGCAACAGGGGGCCTATGGCTACACCTTC. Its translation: CASRQQGAYGYTF.

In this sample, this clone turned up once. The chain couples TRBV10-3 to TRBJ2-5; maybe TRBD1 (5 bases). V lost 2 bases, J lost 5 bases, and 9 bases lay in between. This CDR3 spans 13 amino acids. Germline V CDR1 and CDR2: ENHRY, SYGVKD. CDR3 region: CAISEGARETQYF. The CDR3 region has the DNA TGTGCCATCAGTGAGGGGGCGCGGGAGACCCAGTACTTC.

The CDR3 reads CASSIGTVPLNTEAFF. As DNA, the CDR3 is TGTGCCAGTAGTATTGGGACAGTGCCCTTGAACACTGAAGCTTTCTTT. The gene calls are TRBV19 and TRBJ1-1, with 7 bases aligning to TRBD1. This CDR3 region has 16 residues. Losses at the gene ends were 3 bases for V and 0 bases for J; bases not matched to a gene: 7. The germline CDR1 and CDR2 sequences are LNHDA and SQIVND (reference sequence).

The CDR3 DNA reads as TGTGCCAGTACGGCCAGTAGCAATGAGCAGTTCTTC. Its protein is CASTASSNEQFF. J is TRBJ2-1 and V is TRBV19; D not resolved. CDR1 LNHDA and CDR2 SQIVND come from the germline V gene (reference sequence). Trimming took off 7 bases at V and 6 bases at J, with 10 bases between the two ends. This CDR3 spans 12 amino acids.

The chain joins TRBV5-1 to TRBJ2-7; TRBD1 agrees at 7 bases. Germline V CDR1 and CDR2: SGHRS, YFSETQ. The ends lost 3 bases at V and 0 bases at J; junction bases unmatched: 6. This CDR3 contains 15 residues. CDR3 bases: TGCGCCAGCAGCTCTGGGACAGTGAGCTCCTACGAGCAGTACTTC. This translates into CASSSGTVSSYEQYF.

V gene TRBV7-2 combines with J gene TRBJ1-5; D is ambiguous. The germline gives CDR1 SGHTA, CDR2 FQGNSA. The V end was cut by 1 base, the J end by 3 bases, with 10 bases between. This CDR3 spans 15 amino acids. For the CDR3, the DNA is TGTGCCAGCAGCTTAGGGCCGACAAACAATCAGCCCCAGCATTTT. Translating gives CASSLGPTNNQPQHF.

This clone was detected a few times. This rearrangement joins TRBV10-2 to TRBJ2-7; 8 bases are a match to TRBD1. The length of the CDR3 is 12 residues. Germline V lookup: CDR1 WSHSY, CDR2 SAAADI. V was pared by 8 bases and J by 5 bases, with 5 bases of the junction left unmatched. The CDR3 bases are TGCGCCAGCGGACAGGGCATTGACGAGCAGTACTTC. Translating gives CASGQGIDEQYF.

CDR3 region: CASRASGRLETQYF. The DNA for the CDR3 is TGTGCCAGCAGGGCGAGCGGGAGGTTAGAGACCCAGTACTTC. The chain joins TRBV6-5 to TRBJ2-5, with 9 bases lining up with TRBD2. The length of the CDR3 is 14 residues. Trimming at V came to 6 bases and at J to 4 bases, leaving 6 bases not matched to a gene. Germline assignment: CDR1 MNHEY and CDR2 SVGAGI.

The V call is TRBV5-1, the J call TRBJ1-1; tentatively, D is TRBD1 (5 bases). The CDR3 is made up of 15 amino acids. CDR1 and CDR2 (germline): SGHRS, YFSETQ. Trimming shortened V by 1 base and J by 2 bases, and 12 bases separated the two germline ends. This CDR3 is CASSLIAQGNTEAFF. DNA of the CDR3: TGCGCCAGCAGCTTGATAGCCCAGGGAAACACTGAAGCTTTCTTT.

CDR3 sequence reads: CASSYTGTGNNEQFF. The CDR3, as DNA: TGTGCCAGCAGTTACACCGGGACAGGGAACAATGAGCAGTTCTTC. V usage is TRBV7-2 and J usage is TRBJ2-1, with 9 bases fitting TRBD1. The trim removed 6 bases at V and 5 bases at J, leaving 8 bases unmatched. CDR1 and CDR2 from the germline V gene are SGHTA and FQGNSA. CDR3 size: 15 residues.

Here the CDR3 reads CASSEGVNYGYTF. The CDR3 DNA follows: TGTGCCAGCAGTGAGGGAGTTAACTATGGCTACACCTTC. The V gene is TRBV6-1, the J gene TRBJ1-2; unclear D gene. CDR3 size: 13 residues. The germline V gene encodes CDR1 MNHNS and CDR2 SASEGT. The V end was cut by 3 bases, the J end by 1 base, with 6 bases between.

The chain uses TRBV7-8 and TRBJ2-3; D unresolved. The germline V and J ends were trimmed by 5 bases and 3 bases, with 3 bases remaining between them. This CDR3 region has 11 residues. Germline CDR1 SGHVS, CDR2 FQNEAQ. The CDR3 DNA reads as TGTGCCAGCAGCAGTACAGATACGCAGTATTTT. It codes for CASSSTDTQYF.